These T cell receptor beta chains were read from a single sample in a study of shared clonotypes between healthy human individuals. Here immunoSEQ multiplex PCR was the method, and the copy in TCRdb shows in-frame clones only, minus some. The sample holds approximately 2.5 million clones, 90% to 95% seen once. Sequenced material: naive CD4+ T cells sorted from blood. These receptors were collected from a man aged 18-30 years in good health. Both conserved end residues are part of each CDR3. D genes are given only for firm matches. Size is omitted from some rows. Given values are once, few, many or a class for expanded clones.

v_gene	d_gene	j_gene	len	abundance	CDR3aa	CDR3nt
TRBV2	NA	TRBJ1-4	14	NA	CASRIQGTNEKLFF	TGTGCCAGCAGGATACAGGGCACTAATGAAAAACTGTTTTTT
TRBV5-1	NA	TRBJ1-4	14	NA	CASSSAGPNEKLFF	TGCGCCAGCAGTTCGGCGGGGCCTAATGAAAAACTGTTTTTT
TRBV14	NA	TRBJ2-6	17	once	CASSSPAVGSGANVLTF	TGTGCCAGCAGCTCCCCCGCTGTCGGCTCTGGGGCCAACGTCCTGACTTTC
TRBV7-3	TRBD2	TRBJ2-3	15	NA	CASTPGGGIGDTQYF	TGTGCCAGCACCCCCGGGGGGGGGATTGGAGATACGCAGTATTTT
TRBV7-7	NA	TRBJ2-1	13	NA	CASSPDRTGEQFF	TGTGCTAGCAGCCCCGACAGGACCGGTGAGCAGTTCTTC
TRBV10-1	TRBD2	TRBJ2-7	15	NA	CASSPSPSGTYEQYF	TGCGCCAGCAGCCCTTCGCCTAGCGGCACCTACGAGCAGTACTTC
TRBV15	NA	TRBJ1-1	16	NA	CATSRDPWGRNTEAFF	TGTGCCACCAGCAGAGACCCCTGGGGTCGGAACACTGAAGCTTTCTTT
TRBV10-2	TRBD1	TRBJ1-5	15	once	CASNGGTGHGQPQHF	TGCGCCAGCAATGGCGGGACAGGGCATGGTCAGCCCCAGCATTTT
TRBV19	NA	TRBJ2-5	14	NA	CASAPGQGWETQYF	TGTGCCAGTGCCCCCGGACAAGGTTGGGAGACCCAGTACTTC
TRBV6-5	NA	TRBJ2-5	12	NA	CASSPSRETQYF	TGTGCCAGCAGCCCGTCGAGAGAGACCCAGTACTTC
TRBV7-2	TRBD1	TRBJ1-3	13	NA	CASRTGAGNTIYF	TGTGCCAGCCGGACAGGGGCTGGAAACACCATATATTTT
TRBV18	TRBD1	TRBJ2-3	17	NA	CASSPPWGQLDTDTQYF	TGTGCCAGCTCACCACCCTGGGGACAGTTGGACACAGATACGCAGTATTTT
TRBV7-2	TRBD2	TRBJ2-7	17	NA	CASSFYPSGAGSYEQYF	TGTGCCAGCAGCTTTTACCCTAGCGGGGCGGGTTCCTACGAGCAGTACTTC
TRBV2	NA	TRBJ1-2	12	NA	CASSSTQGGYTF	TGTGCCAGCAGCTCAACCCAGGGCGGCTACACCTTC
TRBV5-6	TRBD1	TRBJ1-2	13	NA	CASSWTGVYGYTF	TGTGCCAGCAGTTGGACAGGGGTCTATGGCTACACCTTC
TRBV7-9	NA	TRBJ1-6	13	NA	CASSLQGNSPLHF	TGTGCCAGCAGCTTACAGGGGAATTCACCCCTCCACTTT
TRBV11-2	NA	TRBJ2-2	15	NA	CASSRQQSGTGELFF	TGTGCCAGCAGCCGACAGCAGTCTGGCACCGGGGAGCTGTTTTTT
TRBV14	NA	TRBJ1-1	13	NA	CASSQEQPFGAFF	TGTGCCAGCAGCCAAGAACAGCCATTCGGAGCTTTCTTT
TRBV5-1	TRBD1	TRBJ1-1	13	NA	CASSLTGETEAFF	TGCGCCAGCAGCTTGACAGGGGAAACTGAAGCTTTCTTT
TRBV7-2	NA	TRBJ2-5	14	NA	CASSLKDRTETQYF	TGTGCCAGCAGCTTAAAGGACCGTACAGAGACCCAGTACTTC
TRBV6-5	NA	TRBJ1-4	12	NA	CASSSVGGKLFF	TGTGCCAGCAGCTCCGTTGGGGGAAAACTGTTTTTT
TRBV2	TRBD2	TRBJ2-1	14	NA	CASSERLAGDEQFF	TGTGCCAGCAGTGAGCGACTAGCGGGAGATGAGCAGTTCTTC
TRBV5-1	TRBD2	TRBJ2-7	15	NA	CASNFGGAPSYEQYF	TGCGCCAGCAACTTCGGGGGGGCCCCCTCCTACGAGCAGTACTTC
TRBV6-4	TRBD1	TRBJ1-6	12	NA	CASSETGPPLHF	TGTGCCAGCAGTGAGACAGGGCCTCCCCTCCACTTT
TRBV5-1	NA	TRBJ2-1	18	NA	CASSFRTGASTGYNEQFF	TGCGCCAGCAGCTTTCGGACGGGGGCCTCGACCGGGTACAATGAGCAGTTCTTC
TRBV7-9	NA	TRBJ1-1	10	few	CASSRLEAFF	TGTGCCAGCAGCCGGTTGGAAGCTTTCTTT
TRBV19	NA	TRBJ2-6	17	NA	CASSFLEYSSGANVLTF	TGTGCCAGTAGTTTCCTTGAATATTCCTCTGGGGCCAACGTCCTGACTTTC
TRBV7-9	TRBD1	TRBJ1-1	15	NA	CASSPGDRGNTEAFF	TGTGCCAGCAGCCCCGGGGACAGGGGGAACACTGAAGCTTTCTTT
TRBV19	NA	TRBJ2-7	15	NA	CASSFIARGDYEQYF	TGTGCCAGTAGTTTTATAGCGAGGGGAGACTACGAGCAGTACTTC
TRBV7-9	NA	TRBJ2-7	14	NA	CASSPRDGSYEQYF	TGTGCCAGCAGCCCTCGGGACGGCTCCTACGAGCAGTACTTC
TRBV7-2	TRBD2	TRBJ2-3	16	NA	CASSVLGTSVFHTQYF	TGTGCCAGCAGCGTCTTAGGGACTAGCGTCTTCCATACGCAGTATTTT